Listed below are T cell receptor beta chains from one sample, sequenced in a study of T cell responses to AZD1222 COVID-19 vaccine. Assay used: immunoSEQ multiplex PCR; TCRdb lists only in-frame clones, some missing. Of under 150,000 clones detected, over 80% appear once; the ten largest clones hold 1.1%. The sequences come from peripheral blood, collected on day 0 of AZD1222 vaccination. The receptors shown here come from an adult in good health. The CDR3 runs from the conserved cysteine through the conserved F or W. Rows may omit the clone size; those that give it use once, few, many or a size class.

TRBJ1-3,NA,TRBV30,CAWSVIALGPATIYF
TRBJ1-5,NA,TRBV12-5,CASGLVGSGPQHF
TRBJ2-6,NA,TRBV5-6,CASSLGAQGANVLTF
TRBJ1-6,once,TRBV30,CACPPKGGGYNSPLHF
TRBJ1-1,NA,TRBV2,CASSPSFVVGAEAFF
TRBJ1-2,NA,TRBV3-1/TRBV3-2,CASSQDINPGGLNYGYTF
TRBJ1-3,NA,TRBV6-5,CASSTKGVSGNTIYF
TRBJ1-6,NA,TRBV7-9,CASSWTGNNSPLHF
TRBJ1-2,NA,TRBV3-1/TRBV3-2,CASSQDHLYDYGYTF
TRBJ2-1,NA,TRBV5-1,CASSLSGTPNNEQFF